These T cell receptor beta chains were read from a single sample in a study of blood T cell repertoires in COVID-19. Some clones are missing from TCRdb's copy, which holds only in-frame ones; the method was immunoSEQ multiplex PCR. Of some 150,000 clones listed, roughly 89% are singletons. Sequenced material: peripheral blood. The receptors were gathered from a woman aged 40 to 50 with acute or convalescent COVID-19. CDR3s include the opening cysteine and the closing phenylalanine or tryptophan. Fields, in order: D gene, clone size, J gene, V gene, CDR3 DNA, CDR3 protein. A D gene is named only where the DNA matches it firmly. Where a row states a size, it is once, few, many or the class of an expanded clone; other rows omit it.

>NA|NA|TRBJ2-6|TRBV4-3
TGCGCCAGCAGCCCCAGTATGGTGGGTGCAGACCGGGGCGTCCTGACTTTC
CASSPSMVGADRGVLTF
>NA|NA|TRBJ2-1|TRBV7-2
TGTGCCAGCAGCCAAACAGGCAGCTCCTACAATGAGCAGTTCTTC
CASSQTGSSYNEQFF
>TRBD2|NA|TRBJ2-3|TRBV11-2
TGTGCCAGCAGCTTAGTAGGCGGGGGGGTCACAGATACGCAGTATTTT
CASSLVGGGVTDTQYF
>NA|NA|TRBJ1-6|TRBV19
TGTGCCAGTAGTACCCGGGACACCGGCTCCTATAATTCACCCCTCCACTTT
CASSTRDTGSYNSPLHF
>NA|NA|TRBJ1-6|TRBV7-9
TGTGCCAGCAGCCACCGTGAAGGAGCCAATTCACCCCTCCACTTT
CASSHREGANSPLHF
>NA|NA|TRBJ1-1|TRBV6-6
TGTGCGACACGGGAGGGGCGGGCTGAAGCTTTCTTT
CATREGRAEAFF
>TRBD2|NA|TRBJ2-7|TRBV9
TGTGCCAGCAGGGACCCCTTAGCGGGGGGAACCTACGAGCAGTACTTC
CASRDPLAGGTYEQYF
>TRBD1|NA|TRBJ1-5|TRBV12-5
TGTGCTAGTGGTTTGGATCCGGGACAGAGCAATCAGCCCCAGCATTTT
CASGLDPGQSNQPQHF
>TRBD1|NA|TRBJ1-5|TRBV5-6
TGTGCCAGCAGCTTGGAGGGACAGGGGCCGAATCAGCCCCAGCATTTT
CASSLEGQGPNQPQHF
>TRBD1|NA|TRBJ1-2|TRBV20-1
TGCAGTGCTAGTGTCTCAGGGGGAATAAGCTATGGCTACACCTTC
CSASVSGGISYGYTF
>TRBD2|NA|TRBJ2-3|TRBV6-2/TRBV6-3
TGTGCCAGCAGTTCTAGCGGGGGGACTACAGATACGCAGTATTTT
CASSSSGGTTDTQYF
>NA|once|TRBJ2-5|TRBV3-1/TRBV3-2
TGTGCCAGCAGCCATGAGGGGGGGCGGGAGACCCAGTACTTC
CASSHEGGRETQYF
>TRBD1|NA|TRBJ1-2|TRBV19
TGTGCCAGTAGTCCGGACAGGGGGCACGGCTACACCTTC
CASSPDRGHGYTF
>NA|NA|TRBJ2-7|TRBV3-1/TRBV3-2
TGTGCCAGCAGTTCCCTCTACGAGCAGTACTTC
CASSSLYEQYF
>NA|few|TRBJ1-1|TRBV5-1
TGCGCCAGCGGCAGGGTTCAGGACACTGAAGCTTTCTTT
CASGRVQDTEAFF
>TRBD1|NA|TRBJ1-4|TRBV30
TGTGCCTGGAGTCAGACTACCCCCGGGACAGGAAATGAAAAACTGTTTTTT
CAWSQTTPGTGNEKLFF
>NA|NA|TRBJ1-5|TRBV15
TGTGCCACCAGCAGAGATGTCCTTTCGAATCAGCCCCAGCATTTT
CATSRDVLSNQPQHF
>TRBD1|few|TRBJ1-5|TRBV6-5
TGTGCCAGCAGTACCCGGACAGGGGCTAATCAGCCCCAGCATTTT
CASSTRTGANQPQHF
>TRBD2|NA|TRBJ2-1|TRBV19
TGTGCCACCGCGGGACTAGCCGGCAGGGTAGGGGAGCAGTTCTTC
CATAGLAGRVGEQFF
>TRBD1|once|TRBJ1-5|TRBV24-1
TGTGCCACCAGTGATGGGACAGTAAATCAGCCCCAGCATTTT
CATSDGTVNQPQHF
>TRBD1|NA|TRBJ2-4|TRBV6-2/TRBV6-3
TGTGCCAGCAGTTACGGGACAGCCTTAGCCAAAAACATTCAGTACTTC
CASSYGTALAKNIQYF
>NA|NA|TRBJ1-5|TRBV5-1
TGCGCCAGCAGCTTGGGAAGGTGGGTAGGGGGTAATCAGCCCCAGCATTTT
CASSLGRWVGGNQPQHF
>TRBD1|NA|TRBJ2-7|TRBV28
TGTGCCGCCGGGACAGCCTACGAGCAGTACTTC
CAAGTAYEQYF
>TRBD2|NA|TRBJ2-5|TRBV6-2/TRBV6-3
TGTGCCAGCAGTCCACTTGGACTAGCGGAAGAGACCCAGTACTTC
CASSPLGLAEETQYF
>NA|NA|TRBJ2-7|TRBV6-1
TGTGCCAGCAGTGAAGGAACAGGTCCTGGAGGGTACGAGCAGTACTTC
CASSEGTGPGGYEQYF
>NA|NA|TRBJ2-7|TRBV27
TGTGCCAGCAGTTTATCCTCCGGGACCTACGAGCAGTACTTC
CASSLSSGTYEQYF
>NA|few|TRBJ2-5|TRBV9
TGTGCCAGCAGCGTAGCCCCCACAGGGTCCCAAGAGACCCAGTACTTC
CASSVAPTGSQETQYF
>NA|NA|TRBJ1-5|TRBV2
TGTGCCAGCAGTGAATCGGGGGGGCCCAATCAGCCCCAGCATTTT
CASSESGGPNQPQHF
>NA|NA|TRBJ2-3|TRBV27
TGTGCCAGCAGTGACTACAATACCATGGATACGCAGTATTTT
CASSDYNTMDTQYF
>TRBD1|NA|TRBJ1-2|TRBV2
TGTGCCAGCGAGGGAGACAGGGTGAACTATGGCTACACCTTC
CASEGDRVNYGYTF
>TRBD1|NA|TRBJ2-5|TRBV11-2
TGTGCCAGCAGCTTAGTTTCTGGCAGGGGGCAATGGGGGCAAGAGACCCAGTACTTC
CASSLVSGRGQWGQETQYF
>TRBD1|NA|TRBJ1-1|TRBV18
TGTGCCAGCTCAGACCCAGGGGGTACGGGGAACACTGAAGCTTTCTTT
CASSDPGGTGNTEAFF
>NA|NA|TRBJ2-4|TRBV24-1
TGTGCCACCAGTGATTCAACTTCAAACATTCAGTACTTC
CATSDSTSNIQYF
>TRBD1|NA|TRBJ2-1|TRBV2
TGTGCCAGCAGTGAAGCGCGACCCGGACAGGGAATTAATGAGCAGTTCTTC
CASSEARPGQGINEQFF
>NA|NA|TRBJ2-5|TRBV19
TGTGCCAGTAGTATAGGACTGAGGGAGACCCAGTACTTC
CASSIGLRETQYF
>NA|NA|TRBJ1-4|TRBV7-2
TGTGCCAGCAGTTATTTAGGGGCCCTTGGTGAAAAACTGTTTTTT
CASSYLGALGEKLFF
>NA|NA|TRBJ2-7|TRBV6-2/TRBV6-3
TGTGCCAGCAGTGGGCTCCTTTACGAGCAGTACTTC
CASSGLLYEQYF
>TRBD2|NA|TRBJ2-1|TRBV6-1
TGTGCCAGCAGTGAGCGGGAGGCCTACAATGAGCAGTTCTTC
CASSEREAYNEQFF
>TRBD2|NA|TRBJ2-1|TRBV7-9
TGTGCCAGCAGCTCGCTACCGGGACTAGCGGGATGGAGTGAGCAGTTCTTC
CASSSLPGLAGWSEQFF
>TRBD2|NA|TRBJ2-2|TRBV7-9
TGTGCCAGCAGCCGGACTAGCGGGGGTGAGAACACCGGGGAGCTGTTTTTT
CASSRTSGGENTGELFF
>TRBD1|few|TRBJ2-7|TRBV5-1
TGCGCCAGCAGCTTTACAGGGGGCGTCTCCGAGCAGTACTTC
CASSFTGGVSEQYF
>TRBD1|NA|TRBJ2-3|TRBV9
TGTGCCAGCAGCGTAGAAGGGACAGGGTCGGCAGATACGCAGTATTTT
CASSVEGTGSADTQYF
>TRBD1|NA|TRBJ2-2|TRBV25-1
TGTGCCAGCAGCAAAAGACCGGGACAGAGAAACACCGGGGAGCTGTTTTTT
CASSKRPGQRNTGELFF
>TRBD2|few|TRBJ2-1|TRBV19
TGTGCCAGTAGTTTAGCGGGAAATGAGCAGTTCTTC
CASSLAGNEQFF
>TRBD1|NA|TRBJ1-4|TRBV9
TGTGCCAGCAGCCCTATGATACAGGGGGGGAATGAAAAACTGTTTTTT
CASSPMIQGGNEKLFF
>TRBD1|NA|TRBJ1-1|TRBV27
TGTGCCAGCACCATAGGGGGCCCTCCGAACACTGAAGCTTTCTTT
CASTIGGPPNTEAFF
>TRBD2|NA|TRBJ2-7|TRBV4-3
TGCGCCAGCAGCCAGTACACGGGACTAGAAACCTACGAGCAGTACTTC
CASSQYTGLETYEQYF
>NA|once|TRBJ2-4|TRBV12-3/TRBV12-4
TGTGCCAGCAGCGGCGGCGAACGCATTCAGTACTTC
CASSGGERIQYF
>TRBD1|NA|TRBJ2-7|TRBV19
TGTGCCAGTAGTCCGGGACAGGGTACCTACGAGCAGTACTTC
CASSPGQGTYEQYF
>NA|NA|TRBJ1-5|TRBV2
TGTGCCAGCAGCGCCACAGGGATAAGGAATCAGCCCCAGCATTTT
CASSATGIRNQPQHF
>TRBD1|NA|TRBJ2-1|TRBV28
TGTGCCAGCAGTTTATTGGGACAGGGCTATGAGCAGTTCTTC
CASSLLGQGYEQFF
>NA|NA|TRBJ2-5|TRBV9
TGTGCCAGCAGCGTAGCTACGGGGTACCAAGAGACCCAGTACTTC
CASSVATGYQETQYF
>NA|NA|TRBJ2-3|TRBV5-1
TGCGCCAGCAGCATTCAGGGTACAGATACGCAGTATTTT
CASSIQGTDTQYF
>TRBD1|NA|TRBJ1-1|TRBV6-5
TGTGCCAGCAGTTACTGGGGGACAGGGGGTGAAGCTTTCTTT
CASSYWGTGGEAFF
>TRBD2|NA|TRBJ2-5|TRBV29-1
TGCAGCGGTACGACTAGCGGGAGAGGCTGGGAGACCCAGTACTTC
CSGTTSGRGWETQYF